This passage covers 10 T cell receptor beta chains from one sample sequenced in a study of response to subunit inactivated influenza vaccine. TCRdb re-called the RT-PCR reads through MiXCR, storing one row per CDR3 protein. The data show approximately 480,000 distinct CDR3 sequences, about a tenth seen once. The source was PBMCs from blood, collected more than 35 days after vaccination. These receptors were taken from a man aged 50-59 years who received an inactivated influenza vaccine.

Ten or more counts support this clonotype. The chain combines TRBV6-5 with TRBJ1-5; 7 nucleotides line up with TRBD1. Trimming at V came to 0 bases and at J to 11 bases, leaving 10 bases not matched to a gene. This CDR3 contains 15 residues. The germline V gene has CDR1 MNHEY and CDR2 SVGAGI. CDR3 coding DNA: TGTGCCAGCAGTTACTCGTTGACAGGGTGGGAAGCCCAGCATTTT. It yields the protein CASSYSLTGWEAQHF.

The rearrangement uses TRBV6-1 and TRBJ1-1, with D possibly TRBD1 on 5 matching bases. This CDR3 contains 13 residues. Trimming stripped 8 bases from V and 6 bases from J, with 16 bases between. Germline CDR1 and CDR2: MNHNS and SASEGT. CDR3 protein: CASQRGGGAEAFF. CDR3 DNA: TGTGCCAGCCAACGGGGGGGGGGTGCTGAAGCTTTCTTT.

The chain links TRBV11-2 to TRBJ2-7, with D hard to call. Trimming took off 1 base at V and 2 bases at J, with 9 bases between the two ends. Germline CDR1 reads SGHAT; CDR2 reads FQNNGV. The CDR3 is made up of 14 amino acids. DNA for the CDR3: TGTGCCAGCAGCTTAGGGGGTCGACCCTACGAGCAGTACTTC. Translation: CASSLGGRPYEQYF.

V usage is TRBV5-1 and J usage is TRBJ2-7; TRBD2 aligns across 10 bases. With 0 bases clipped from V and 1 base from J, the junction kept 7 bases outside the gene matches. The CDR3 is 17 amino acids. Germline-derived CDR1 and CDR2 are SGHRS and YFSETQ. CDR3 nucleotides: TGCGCCAGCAGCTTGGCGGCTAGCGGGGGTAGATCCTACGAGCAGTACTTC. This sequence encodes CASSLAASGGRSYEQYF. Full variable domain (missing parts from reference TRBV5-1 and TRBJ2-7): KAGVTQTPRYLIKTRGQQVTLSCSPISGHRSVSWYQQTPGQGLQFLFEYFSETQRNKGNFPGRFSGRQFSNSRSEMNVSTLELGDSALYLCASSLAASGGRSYEQYFGPGTRLTVT.

This clonotype was observed at least ten times. This chain uses TRBV7-2 with TRBJ1-3; D may be TRBD1 (5 bases). This CDR3 spans 15 amino acids. The ends were cut back, 0 bases at V and 4 bases at J, with 10 bases in the middle. The V gene's germline CDR1 is SGHTA and CDR2 FQGNSA. In DNA, the CDR3 is TGTGCCAGCAGCTTAGCTCAGGGCGCCGGAAACACCATATATTTT. This sequence encodes CASSLAQGAGNTIYF.

The gene calls are TRBV29-1 and TRBJ2-1, with a possible D match to TRBD2 (5 bases). The germline V and J ends were trimmed by 5 bases and 1 base, with 12 bases remaining between them. This CDR3 contains 14 residues. Germline V gene data show CDR1 as SQVTM and CDR2 as ANQGSEA. The CDR3 reads CSVRGRVSYNEQFF. The CDR3 nucleotides read TGCAGCGTTCGAGGGCGGGTATCCTACAATGAGCAGTTCTTC.

This clonotype was seen many times. The chain uses TRBV3-1 and TRBJ2-5, with D unclear. CDR3 length equals 14 residues. Germline assignment: CDR1 LGHDT and CDR2 YNNKEL (reference sequence). Trimming removed 4 bases at V and 2 bases at J, with 11 bases between. Written as DNA, the CDR3 is TGTGCCAGCAGCCGAGGTCCACGGCAAGAGACCCAGTACTTC. Translation: CASSRGPRQETQYF.

The chain has TRBV27 and TRBJ2-3; 7 nucleotides align to TRBD2. After removal of 2 bases from V and 1 base from J, the junction contained 9 bases not matched to a gene. The CDR3 is 17 residues long. The V gene's germline CDR1 is MNHEY and CDR2 SMNVEV (reference sequence). The CDR3 sequence is CASSLIRWRERTDTQYF. CDR3 nucleotide sequence: TGTGCCAGCAGTTTAATCCGTTGGCGGGAGCGCACAGATACGCAGTATTTT.

This clonotype appeared many times. The J gene is TRBJ2-3, the V gene TRBV28; 10 bases map to TRBD2. Germline CDR1 is MDHEN and CDR2 is SYDVKM. The ends lost 5 bases at V and 5 bases at J; junction bases unmatched: 10. This CDR3 is built from 16 residues. The CDR3 DNA reads as TGTGCCAGCAGTCCGGGACTAGCGTTCCATGAAGATACGCAGTATTTT. Translation gives CASSPGLAFHEDTQYF.

V gene TRBV3-1 combines with J gene TRBJ2-7, with D tentatively TRBD2 (5 bases). Looked up from germline, CDR1 is LGHDT and CDR2 is YNNKEL (reference sequence). The V gene lost 4 bases and the J gene lost 6 bases, with 13 bases spanning the gap. The CDR3 has 13 residues. CDR3 sequence (DNA): TGTGCCAGCAGCCCCAGCACGGGGATCGAGCAGTACTTC. Amino acid sequence: CASSPSTGIEQYF.